Each of the 9 T cell receptor beta chains below was sequenced from the same sample in a study of glioma-infiltrating T cells. TCR alpha and beta CDR3 regions were amplified from RNA using iRepertoire nested multiplex PCR. One entry per CDR3 protein, called by TCRdb with MiXCR from the multiplex PCR reads. In the table there are around 190,000 distinct CDR3 sequences, roughly 32% of which are singletons. Material for sequencing was glioma tissue, nonneoplastic brain tissue, or PBMCs (not recorded which). These TCRs come from a human donor with low-grade glioma or glioblastoma, undergoing nonglioma brain surgery, or in good health (not recorded which).

V gene TRBV28 combines with J gene TRBJ2-3; 11 bases are a match to TRBD2. The V gene's germline CDR1 is MDHEN and CDR2 SYDVKM. CDR3 length: 14 amino acids. V lost 7 bases, J lost 3 bases, and 3 bases stayed unmatched. This CDR3 is CASTTSGSTDTQYF. Written as DNA, the CDR3 is TGTGCCAGCACAACTAGCGGGAGTACAGATACGCAGTATTTT.

This clonotype appeared many times. The rearrangement uses TRBV18 and TRBJ2-1; D remains ambiguous. V was pared by 3 bases and J by 9 bases, with 15 bases between. Germline CDR1 is KGHSH and CDR2 is LQKENI. The CDR3 is 14 amino acids. Written as DNA, the CDR3 is TGTGCCAGCTCACCCGAAATCCTGGGCGGTGAGCAGTTCTTC. The encoded protein is CASSPEILGGEQFF.

This clonotype was recorded many times. The J gene is TRBJ1-6, the V gene TRBV27; the D gene is possibly TRBD1 (6 bases). Germline V CDR1 and CDR2: MNHEY, SMNVEV (reference sequence). Trimming stripped 4 bases from V and 4 bases from J, with 11 bases between. CDR3 length equals 15 residues. DNA for the CDR3: TGTGCCAGCAGTTCCCTACAGGGATATAATTCACCCCTCCACTTT. It encodes CASSSLQGYNSPLHF.

The chain is built from TRBV27 and TRBJ2-7; TRBD2 matches 7 bases. The ends lost 5 bases at V and 7 bases at J; junction bases unmatched: 11. The CDR3 loop spans 14 amino acids. The germline V gene has CDR1 MNHEY and CDR2 SMNVEV (reference sequence). Written as DNA, the CDR3 is TGTGCCAGCAGTGAACTATCGGGAGGCGGGGAGCAGTACTTC. This translates into CASSELSGGGEQYF.

The table lists this clonotype with many counts. The chain is built from TRBV4-1 and TRBJ2-3, with TRBD1 matching over 7 bases. Germline V gives CDR1 MGHRA, CDR2 YSYEKL. The CDR3 runs 16 residues. Losses at the gene ends were 5 bases for V and 6 bases for J; bases not matched to a gene: 14. CDR3 sequence reads: CASSGQLQGHMDTQYF. CDR3 sequence (DNA): TGCGCCAGCAGCGGCCAATTACAGGGGCATATGGATACGCAGTATTTT.

Concerning this clonotype itself: A read error may be the cause here, since a much bigger clone is one base away. The J gene is TRBJ2-5, the V gene TRBV28; 9 positions agree with TRBD2. Trimming removed 7 bases from V and 2 bases from J; junction bases left unmatched: 8. Germline V CDR1 and CDR2: MDHEN, SYDVKM. The CDR3 is 15 residues long. The CDR3 nucleotides read TGTGCCAGCATTCTTTTGACTAGCGGACAAGAGACCCAGTACTTC. Amino acid sequence: CASILLTSGQETQYF.

The chain joins TRBV5-4 to TRBJ2-5; unclear D gene. CDR3 size: 13 residues. Trimming cost V 1 base and J 5 bases, with 9 bases left between them. CDR1 and CDR2 (germline): SGHNT, YYREEE (reference sequence). The CDR3 DNA sequence: TGTGCCAGCAGCTTGAATAGCTTGGAGACCCAGTACTTC. This gives the protein CASSLNSLETQYF.

This clonotype was observed many times. The chain uses TRBV7-9 and TRBJ2-5, with a possible D match to TRBD2 (6 bases). The V end lost 5 bases, the J end lost 3 bases, and 10 bases lay between the germline ends. There are 13 residues in the CDR3. CDR1 is SEHNR, CDR2 FQNEAQ, per germline (reference sequence). In nucleotides, the CDR3 is TGTGCCAGCAGCCCGTGGGGGGAAGAGACCCAGTACTTC. Its protein is CASSPWGEETQYF.

Ten or more counts support this clonotype. The rearrangement uses TRBV10-3 and TRBJ2-7; 9 bases fit TRBD2. Germline assignment: CDR1 ENHRY and CDR2 SYGVKD. J was trimmed by 3 bases and V by 7 bases; bases with no gene match: 7. The CDR3 runs to 14 residues. The CDR3 region is CAIKTSGLNYEQYF. The CDR3 nucleotides are TGTGCCATCAAAACTAGCGGGCTTAACTACGAGCAGTACTTC.